The entry below describes one T cell receptor (beta chain). Its antigen is unidentified. The sample originates from a study of cytomegalovirus exposure and HLA in healthy donors. 60 Vbeta and 13 Jbeta primers were used in PCR. Under the authors' procedure: Counted up in a later analysis, unique TCR beta chains came to about 83 million, with around 11 million shared. Repertoires were generated with immunoSEQ multiplex PCR, while TCRdb's copy carries only in-frame clones and drops some. That table is the source of V, J and clone size, and D and trimming were worked out from the DNA. The sample records approximately 150,000 clones, 80% being singletons. General study points: A few V segments could not be told apart, such as TRBV6-2 and TRBV6-3, and were left out. The investigators catalogued 164 TCR beta chains as cytomegalovirus-associated.

CDR3 length: 14 residues. The germline V gene encodes CDR1 SNHLY and CDR2 FYNNEI. The V and J ends lost 6 bases and 11 bases, in that order; junction bases with no gene match: 6. The chain links TRBV2 to TRBJ1-6, with 11 nucleotides matching TRBD1. The receptor was isolated from a man under 40 in good health and CMV-seronegative. Sequencing was performed on PBMCs. DNA for the CDR3: TGTGCCAGCAGGCCGGGACAGGGGGAAACACCCCTCCACTTT. Amino acid sequence: CASRPGQGETPLHF.